The next 5 T cell receptor beta chains were all read from a single sample in a study of blood T cell repertoires in COVID-19. Profiled with immunoSEQ multiplex PCR; TCRdb holds only in-frame clones, not every one. The table has about 170,000 clones, around 82% seen once. What was sequenced was peripheral blood. These receptors were obtained from a woman between 65 and 79 years old who had recovered from COVID-19.

V and J are TRBV2 and TRBJ2-3; a possible D gene is TRBD1 (5 bases). The CDR3 consists of 15 residues. The germline gives CDR1 SNHLY, CDR2 FYNNEI. Trimming pared 4 bases from V and 0 bases from J, leaving 11 bases between. CDR3 coding DNA: TGTGCCAGCAGTGGTTTAGGGGCCAGCACAGATACGCAGTATTTT. The encoded protein is CASSGLGASTDTQYF. The full variable domain, rest sourced from reference TRBV2 and TRBJ2-3, is EPEVTQTPSHQVTQMGQEVILRCVPISNHLYFYWYRQILGQKVEFLVSFYNNEISEKSEIFDDQFSVERPDGSNFTLKIRSTKLEDSAMYFCASSGLGASTDTQYFGPGTRLTVL.

Only a few counts were recorded for this clone. The chain links TRBV7-8 to TRBJ1-3; a possible D gene is TRBD1 (6 bases). The CDR3 runs to 16 residues. Trimming removed 5 bases from V and 0 bases from J, with 14 bases in between. Per the germline V gene, CDR1 is SGHVS and CDR2 is FQNEAQ. DNA of the CDR3: TGTGCCAGCAGCCCAACGAGGGGGAGCTCTGGAAACACCATATATTTT. Translating gives CASSPTRGSSGNTIYF.

This clone was counted once. The V and J genes are TRBV6-5 and TRBJ2-7; no reliable D call. The V gene's germline CDR1 is MNHEY and CDR2 SVGAGI. The CDR3 runs to 11 residues. Trimming took off 11 bases at V and 0 bases at J, with 8 bases between the two ends. CDR3 nucleotide sequence: TGTGCCCTTAAGAGCTCCTACGAGCAGTACTTC. Protein product: CALKSSYEQYF.

The rearrangement links TRBV30 to TRBJ1-2; no clear D. V was trimmed by 3 bases and J by 4 bases, leaving 9 bases between them. CDR1 and CDR2 (germline): GTSNPN, SVGIG (reference sequence). The CDR3 is 12 amino acids. In DNA, the CDR3 is TGTGCCTGGAGAGCATCGGGCTATGGCTACACCTTC. It encodes CAWRASGYGYTF.

The V gene is TRBV7-2, the J gene TRBJ2-1, with 7 bases matching TRBD2. Germline CDR1 SGHTA, CDR2 FQGNSA. This CDR3 contains 14 residues. V lost 0 bases to trimming and J lost 10 bases; unmatched junction nucleotides: 6. The chain's CDR3 is CASSLAGGTAEQFF. CDR3 bases: TGTGCCAGCAGCTTAGCGGGGGGGACCGCGGAGCAGTTCTTC.